Detailed here is one T cell receptor (beta chain). The sample is drawn from a study of blood T cell repertoires in COVID-19. Study-level information: Samples of COVID-19 (acute and convalescent) were obtained from the United States, Italy and Spain.

Only in-frame clones appear in the TCRdb table, and some are missing; sequencing was by immunoSEQ multiplex PCR. Among about 76,000 clones, about 85% were seen once, and the ten largest hold approximately 11%. The germline CDR1 and CDR2 sequences are SQVTM and ANQGSEA. Trimming shortened V by 2 bases and J by 4 bases, and 14 bases separated the two germline ends. The length of the CDR3 is 14 residues. The sequenced sample consisted of peripheral blood. This TCR came from a man aged 55 to 70 with COVID-19, enrolled during active disease. This chain connects TRBV29-1 to TRBJ1-1, with D hard to call. In nucleotides, the CDR3 is TGCAGCGTTGAATCGCGGGTGGGGTCCACTGAAGCTTTCTTT. This codes for CSVESRVGSTEAFF. The whole variable domain, filled in from reference TRBV29-1 and TRBJ1-1, reads SAVISQKPSRDICQRGTSLTIQCQVDSQVTMMFWYRQQPGQSLTLIATANQGSEATYESGFVIDKFPISRPNLTFSTLTVSNMSPEDSSIYLCSVESRVGSTEAFFGQGTRLTVV.